Listed here are 17 T cell receptor beta chains from one sample, sequenced in a study of cytomegalovirus exposure and HLA in healthy donors. Primers for the PCR totalled 60 Vbeta and 13 Jbeta. Assay: immunoSEQ multiplex PCR; the TCRdb copy retains only in-frame clones and omits some. The table has tens of thousands of clones, 90% to 95% seen once. The sample was PBMCs. These receptor sequences come from a woman between 18 and 30 years old in good health and CMV-seronegative.

V and J are TRBV27 and TRBJ2-7; 7 nucleotides match TRBD2. V shed 7 bases and J 3 bases; nucleotides not matched to a gene: 12. The germline V gene encodes CDR1 MNHEY and CDR2 SMNVEV (reference sequence). The CDR3 sequence is 15 residues long. The DNA for the CDR3 is TGTGCCAGCACCTCCTGGGCGGGAGACTTCTACGAGCAGTACTTC. It yields the protein CASTSWAGDFYEQYF.

This rearrangement joins TRBV7-9 to TRBJ2-1; D uncertain. CDR3 size: 17 residues. Trimming left V 5 bases short and J 0 bases short, with 17 bases between. Germline V gene lookup returns CDR1 SEHNR and CDR2 FQNEAQ (reference sequence). CDR3 loop: CASSPDGRGSSYNEQFF. The CDR3 DNA is TGTGCCAGCAGCCCCGATGGCCGCGGTAGCTCCTACAATGAGCAGTTCTTC.

About this clone itself: One junction end disagrees with the germline gene, perhaps due to a read error. The gene calls are TRBV7-7 and TRBJ2-2, with D tentatively TRBD1 (6 bases). The CDR3 runs to 16 residues. Germline CDR1 and CDR2: SSHAT and FNYEAQ (reference sequence). Written as DNA, the CDR3 is TGTGCTAGCAGCCGGTCGGAGACAGGGAACACCGGGGAGCTGTTTTTT. Protein sequence: CASSRSETGNTGELFF.

This clone was recorded once. The chain joins TRBV28 to TRBJ2-7; a possible D gene is TRBD2 (5 bases). Germline values: CDR1 MDHEN, CDR2 SYDVKM. Trimming took off 8 bases at V and 2 bases at J, with 13 bases between the two ends. The CDR3 is 13 residues long. This chain's CDR3 is CASGTRTAYEQYF. The CDR3 DNA sequence: TGTGCCAGCGGTACCCGGACTGCCTACGAGCAGTACTTC.

V and J are TRBV7-2 and TRBJ2-3, with D possibly matching TRBD2 (6 bases). Germline values: CDR1 SGHTA, CDR2 FQGNSA. The CDR3 extends over 16 amino acids. V dropped 0 bases and J dropped 5 bases, with 15 bases sitting between them. DNA of the CDR3: TGTGCCAGCAGCTTAGCGGGCAGCGGGCCCGGAGATACGCAGTATTTT. Amino acid sequence: CASSLAGSGPGDTQYF.

The V call is TRBV6-5, the J call TRBJ2-7; 7 bases map to TRBD2. Germline V gene lookup returns CDR1 MNHEY and CDR2 SVGAGI. The CDR3 extends over 16 amino acids. The ends lost 4 bases at V and 0 bases at J; junction bases unmatched: 9. DNA of the CDR3: TGTGCCAGCAGTTCGGTGTCGGGACTACCCTCCTACGAGCAGTACTTC. It codes for CASSSVSGLPSYEQYF.

The chain is built from TRBV18 and TRBJ1-5; TRBD1 agrees at 7 bases. With 2 bases clipped from V and 4 bases from J, the junction kept 2 bases outside the gene matches. The CDR3 runs to 14 residues. Germline loops: CDR1 KGHSH, CDR2 LQKENI. CDR3 loop: CASSPGTANQPQHF. CDR3 sequence (DNA): TGTGCCAGCTCACCAGGGACAGCAAATCAGCCCCAGCATTTT.

Points on this clone: At one end, the junction sequence differs from germline, possibly due to a read error. Here the CDR3 DNA reads TGTTCCAGCAGCCTCCGGGGAGCCAAAAACATTCAGTACTTC. This gives the protein CSSSLRGAKNIQYF. The chain is built from TRBV7-9 and TRBJ2-4; TRBD2 is a possible D gene (5 bases). The V gene's germline CDR1 is SEHNR and CDR2 FQNEAQ (reference sequence). The CDR3 is 14 residues long.

The chain couples TRBV28 to TRBJ2-3; 16 nucleotides agree with TRBD2. Germline lookup yields CDR1 MDHEN and CDR2 SYDVKM. Trimming took 5 bases from V and 2 from J; bases not matched to a gene: 7. The CDR3 consists of 18 residues. The CDR3 sequence: CASSPPGTSGRVTDTQYF. Written as DNA, the CDR3 is TGTGCCAGCAGTCCCCCCGGGACTAGCGGGAGGGTCACAGATACGCAGTATTTT.

The genes are TRBV6-6 and TRBJ1-3, with 11 bases fitting TRBD1. Germline loops: CDR1 MNHNY, CDR2 SVGAGI (reference sequence). V lost 5 bases, J lost 8 bases, and 5 bases stayed unmatched. This CDR3 region has 14 residues. The CDR3 DNA reads as TGTGCCAGCAGTGGGGACAGGGGGGGATACACCATATATTTT. Its translation: CASSGDRGGYTIYF.

Turning to this clone: One end of the junction is discordant with germline, which a read error may explain. Other DNA sequences from this sample encode an identical CDR3 as well. The chain links TRBV2 to TRBJ2-7; 11 bases fit TRBD1. Germline-derived CDR1 and CDR2 are SNHLY and FYNNEI. The CDR3 has 14 residues. CDR3 DNA sequence: TGCGCCAGCCAGAACGGACAGGGGGCGCAGGAGCAGTACTTC. Translation gives CASQNGQGAQEQYF. The variable domain in full, with the rest retrieved from reference TRBV2 and TRBJ2-7, is EPEVTQTPSHQVTQMGQEVILRCVPISNHLYFYWYRQILGQKVEFLVSFYNNEISEKSEIFDDQFSVERPDGSNFTLKIRSTKLEDSAMYFCASQNGQGAQEQYFGPGTRLTVT.

This chain uses TRBV19 with TRBJ2-7, with D tentatively TRBD1 (7 bases). The CDR3 contains 14 residues. Trimming took off 4 bases at V and 6 bases at J, with 16 bases between the two ends. Germline V gene sequence: CDR1 LNHDA, CDR2 SQIVND (reference sequence). The DNA of the CDR3 is TGTGCCAGTAGTAACGGGCCTCAGGGGGGCGAGCAGTACTTC. Amino acids: CASSNGPQGGEQYF.

The CDR3 coding sequence is TGTGCCAGCAGCCAAGATTTGAATGGGCAGCCCGAAGCTTTCTTT. It yields the protein CASSQDLNGQPEAFF. This chain links TRBV4-2 with TRBJ1-1; D gene uncertain. The CDR3 is made up of 15 amino acids. The V gene lost 0 bases and the J gene lost 8 bases, with 16 bases spanning the gap. Germline CDR1 reads LGHNA; CDR2 reads YNFKEQ.

This chain links TRBV30 with TRBJ1-5; no clear D gene. The V gene lost 2 bases and the J gene lost 4 bases, with 6 bases spanning the gap. The CDR3 is 12 amino acids. Germline V gene lookup returns CDR1 GTSNPN and CDR2 SVGIG (reference sequence). The CDR3 nucleotides are TGTGCCTGGAGTTTTATGAATCAGCCCCAGCATTTT. Its protein is CAWSFMNQPQHF.

The chain is built from TRBV2 and TRBJ2-5, with D perhaps matching TRBD1 (8 bases). V lost 6 bases, J lost 5 bases, and 16 bases lay in between. The CDR3 extends over 14 amino acids. CDR1 and CDR2 (germline): SNHLY, FYNNEI. The CDR3 region is CASRDGQGGETQYF. Written as DNA, the CDR3 is TGTGCCAGCAGGGATGGACAGGGAGGGGAGACCCAGTACTTC.

The chain has TRBV7-2 and TRBJ2-7, with 7 positions matching TRBD2. Trimming cost V 5 bases and J 2 bases; bases outside gene matches: 9. The CDR3 consists of 15 residues. Per germline, CDR1 SGHTA and CDR2 FQGNSA. The DNA of the CDR3 is TGTGCCAGCAGCCCACCCTTGGCGGGAGCCTACGAGCAGTACTTC. As protein: CASSPPLAGAYEQYF.

V usage is TRBV4-1 and J usage is TRBJ1-6, with 9 bases that match TRBD1. This CDR3 contains 15 residues. Germline loops: CDR1 MGHRA, CDR2 YSYEKL. The trim removed 0 bases at V and 11 bases at J, leaving 5 bases unmatched. This CDR3 is CASSQEGTGSPPLHF. CDR3 coding DNA: TGCGCCAGCAGCCAAGAAGGGACAGGGTCCCCACCCCTCCACTTT.